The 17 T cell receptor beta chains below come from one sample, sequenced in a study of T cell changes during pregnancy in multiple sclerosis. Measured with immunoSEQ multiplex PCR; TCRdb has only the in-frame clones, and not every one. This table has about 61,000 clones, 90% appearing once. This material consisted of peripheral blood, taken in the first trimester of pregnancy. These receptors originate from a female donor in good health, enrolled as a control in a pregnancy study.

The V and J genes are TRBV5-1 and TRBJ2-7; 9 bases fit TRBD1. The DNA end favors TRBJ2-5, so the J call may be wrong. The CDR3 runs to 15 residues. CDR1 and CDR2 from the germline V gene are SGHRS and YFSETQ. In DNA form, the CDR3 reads TGCGCCAGCAGTCCCCGAACAGGGGGCACAGAGACCCAGTACTTC. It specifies CASSPRTGGTETQYF.

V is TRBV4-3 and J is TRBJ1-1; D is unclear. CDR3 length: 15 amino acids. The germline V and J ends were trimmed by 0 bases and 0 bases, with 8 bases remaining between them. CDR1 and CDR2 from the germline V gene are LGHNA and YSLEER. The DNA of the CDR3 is TGCGCCAGCAGCCAAGATTACAGCATGAACACTGAAGCTTTCTTT. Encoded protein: CASSQDYSMNTEAFF.

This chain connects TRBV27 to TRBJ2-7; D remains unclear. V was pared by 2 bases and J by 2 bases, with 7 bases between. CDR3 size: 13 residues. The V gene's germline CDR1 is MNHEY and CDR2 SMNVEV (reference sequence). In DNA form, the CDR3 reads TGTGCCAGCAGTTTACAATCCACCTACGAGCAGTACTTC. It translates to CASSLQSTYEQYF.

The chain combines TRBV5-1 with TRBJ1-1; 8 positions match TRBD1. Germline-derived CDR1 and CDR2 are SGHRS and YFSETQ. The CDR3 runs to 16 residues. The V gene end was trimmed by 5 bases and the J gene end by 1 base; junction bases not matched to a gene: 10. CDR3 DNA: TGCGCCAGCAGATCCGGGACAGGTTCCCCGAACACTGAAGCTTTCTTT. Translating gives CASRSGTGSPNTEAFF.

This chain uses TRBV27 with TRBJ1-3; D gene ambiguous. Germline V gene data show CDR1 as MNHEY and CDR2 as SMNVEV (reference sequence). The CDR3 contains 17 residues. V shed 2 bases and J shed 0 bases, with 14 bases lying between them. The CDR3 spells CASSLEGPAFSGNTIYF. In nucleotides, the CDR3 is TGTGCCAGCAGTTTAGAGGGCCCAGCATTCTCTGGAAACACCATATATTTT.

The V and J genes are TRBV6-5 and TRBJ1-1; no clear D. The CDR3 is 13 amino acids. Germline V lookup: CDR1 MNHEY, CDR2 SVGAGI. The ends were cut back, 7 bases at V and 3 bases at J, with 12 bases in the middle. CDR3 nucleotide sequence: TGTGCCAGCAACTCTGACGGGGACACTGAAGCTTTCTTT. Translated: CASNSDGDTEAFF.

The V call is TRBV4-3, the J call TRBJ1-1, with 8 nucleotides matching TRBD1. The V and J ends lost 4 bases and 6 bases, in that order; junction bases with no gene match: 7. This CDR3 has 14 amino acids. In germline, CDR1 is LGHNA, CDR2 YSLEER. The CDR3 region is CASSRQGAGAEAFF. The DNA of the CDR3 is TGCGCCAGCAGCCGGCAGGGGGCAGGCGCTGAAGCTTTCTTT.

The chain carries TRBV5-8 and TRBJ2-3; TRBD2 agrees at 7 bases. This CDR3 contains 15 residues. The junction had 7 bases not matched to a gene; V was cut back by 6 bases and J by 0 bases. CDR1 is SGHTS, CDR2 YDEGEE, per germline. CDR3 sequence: CASKRLAASTDTQYF. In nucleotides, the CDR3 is TGTGCCAGCAAGAGACTAGCTGCTAGCACAGATACGCAGTATTTT.

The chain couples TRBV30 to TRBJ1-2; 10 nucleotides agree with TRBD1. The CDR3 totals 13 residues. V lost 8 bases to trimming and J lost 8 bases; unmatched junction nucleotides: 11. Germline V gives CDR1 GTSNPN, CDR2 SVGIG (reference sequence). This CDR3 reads CAGWTGGFAGYTF. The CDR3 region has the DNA TGTGCCGGATGGACAGGGGGTTTTGCGGGCTACACCTTC.

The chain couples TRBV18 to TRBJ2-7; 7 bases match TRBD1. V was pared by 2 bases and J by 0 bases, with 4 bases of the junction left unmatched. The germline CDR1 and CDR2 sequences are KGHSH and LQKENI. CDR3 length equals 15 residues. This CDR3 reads CASSPLGTDSYEQYF. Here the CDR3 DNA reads TGTGCCAGCTCACCATTAGGGACAGACTCCTACGAGCAGTACTTC.

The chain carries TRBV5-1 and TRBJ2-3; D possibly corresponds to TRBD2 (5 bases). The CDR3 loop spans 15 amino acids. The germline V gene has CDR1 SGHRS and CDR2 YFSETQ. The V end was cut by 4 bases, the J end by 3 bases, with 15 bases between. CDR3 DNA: TGCGCCAGCAGCCCTTTGAGGGAAGCGACAGATACGCAGTATTTT. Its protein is CASSPLREATDTQYF.

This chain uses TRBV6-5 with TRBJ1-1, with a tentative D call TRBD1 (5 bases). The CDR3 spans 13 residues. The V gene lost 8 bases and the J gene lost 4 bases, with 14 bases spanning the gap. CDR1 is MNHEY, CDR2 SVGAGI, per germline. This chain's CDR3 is CASGPGGGTEAFF. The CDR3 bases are TGTGCCAGCGGGCCCGGGGGGGGCACTGAAGCTTTCTTT.

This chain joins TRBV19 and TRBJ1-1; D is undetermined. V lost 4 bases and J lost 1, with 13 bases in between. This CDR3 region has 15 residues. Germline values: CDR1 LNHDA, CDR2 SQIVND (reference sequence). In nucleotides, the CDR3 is TGTGCCAGTAGTACCGCCGAGGAATGGAACACTGAAGCTTTCTTT. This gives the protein CASSTAEEWNTEAFF.

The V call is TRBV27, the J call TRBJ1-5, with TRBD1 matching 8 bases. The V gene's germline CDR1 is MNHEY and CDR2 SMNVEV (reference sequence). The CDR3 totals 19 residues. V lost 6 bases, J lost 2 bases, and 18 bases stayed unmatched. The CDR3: CASSRVLETGTGGNQPQHF. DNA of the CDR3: TGTGCCAGCAGCAGAGTTTTAGAGACAGGGACAGGAGGCAATCAGCCCCAGCATTTT.

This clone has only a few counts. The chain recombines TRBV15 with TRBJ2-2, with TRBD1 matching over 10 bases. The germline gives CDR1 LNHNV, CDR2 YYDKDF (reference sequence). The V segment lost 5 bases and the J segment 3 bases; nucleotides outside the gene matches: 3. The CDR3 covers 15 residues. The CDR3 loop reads CATSGGTGDTGELFF. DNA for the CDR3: TGTGCCACCAGCGGGGGGACAGGGGACACCGGGGAGCTGTTTTTT.

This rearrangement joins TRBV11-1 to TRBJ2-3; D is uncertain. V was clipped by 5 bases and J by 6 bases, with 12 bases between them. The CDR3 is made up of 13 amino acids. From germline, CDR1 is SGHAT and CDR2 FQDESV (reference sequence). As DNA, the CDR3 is TGTGCCAGCAGCCACAACCCAGCGGATACGCAGTATTTT. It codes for CASSHNPADTQYF.

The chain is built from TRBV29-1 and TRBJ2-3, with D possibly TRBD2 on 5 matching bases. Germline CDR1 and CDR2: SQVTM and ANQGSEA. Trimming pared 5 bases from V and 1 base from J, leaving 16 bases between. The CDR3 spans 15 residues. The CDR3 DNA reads TGCAGCGTTATAAGACGGGGTTGGGGCACAGATACGCAGTATTTT. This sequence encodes CSVIRRGWGTDTQYF.